A single T cell receptor beta chain is shown here with its context. Its matching antigen is unknown. This sample was included in a study of persistence of HIV-infected CD4 T cells. General study points: Within sorted populations, more oligoclonal TCRs accompanied more oligoclonal proviruses.

An overlapping HIV-1 Gag peptide pool stimulated these cells at 0.85 to 1 ug/peptide/mL. Memory cells lacking CD40L and CD69 with high CD45RO were sorted. This was the immunoSEQ version 4 assay in survey mode. Clones were read by immunoSEQ multiplex PCR, and TCRdb kept only the in-frame ones, dropping some. The data show approximately 36,000 clones, more than 70% seen once. The CDR3 is 14 amino acids. CDR1 MNHEY and CDR2 SVGAGI come from the germline V gene. The V and J ends lost 7 bases and 4 bases respectively, with 13 bases between them. The sequences come from cultured CD4+ T cells from PBMCs, collected from a patient who received antiretroviral therapy. The TCR comes from an adult with HIV. The donor label of this sample is uncertain. This sequence joins TRBV6-5 and TRBJ2-2; either TRBD1 or TRBD2 may fit D (5 bases each). The CDR3: CASTGQGITGELFF. For the CDR3, the DNA is TGTGCCAGCACGGGGCAGGGAATCACCGGGGAGCTGTTTTTT.